The clone carrying this T cell receptor beta chain was recorded many times. Its antigen remains unidentified. These data belong to a study of T cells in Graves' hyperthyroidism and ophthalmopathy. Study-level findings and limits: The model identified upcoming ophthalmopathy a median around 6 months ahead of onset.

It was RNA transcripts that yielded the amplified TCR beta CDR3 regions. The primer set for the first-round RT-PCR of the TCR CDR3 was HTBI. TCRdb redid the calling of the multiplex PCR reads with MiXCR, one entry per CDR3 protein. Of about 360,000 distinct CDR3 sequences listed, more than 20% are singletons. Germline V lookup: CDR1 MNHNS, CDR2 SASEGT. The CDR3 contains 12 residues. The trim removed 10 bases at V and 5 bases at J, leaving 6 bases unmatched. The sequence was obtained from a man in his forties or fifties with Graves' hyperthyroidism. V is TRBV6-1 and J is TRBJ2-5; 8 bases fit TRBD1. Sequencing was carried out using blood. The DNA of the CDR3 is TGTGCCATCCAGGGGGCTGGGGAGACCCAGTACTTC. It yields the protein CAIQGAGETQYF.